These 21 T cell receptor beta chains share one sample of origin, sequenced in a study of blood T cell repertoires in COVID-19. The assay was immunoSEQ multiplex PCR, and TCRdb's table has in-frame clones only and misses some. The sample shows about 240,000 clones, 88% of them seen only once. Sequenced sample: peripheral blood. Receptor source: a woman aged 25 to 39 with acute or convalescent COVID-19.

To note about this clone: The sample contains more than one DNA sequence encoding this CDR3. This rearrangement joins TRBV9 to TRBJ1-1; no clear D. This CDR3 is built from 11 residues. Per the germline V gene, CDR1 is SGDLS and CDR2 is YYNGEE. Between the trimmed V and J ends, which lost 7 bases and 3 bases, there was a span of 7 bases. The CDR3 bases are TGTGCCAGCCGATCGGACACTGAAGCTTTCTTT. Its protein is CASRSDTEAFF.

In regard to this clone: Additional DNA sequences in this sample encode the identical CDR3. V gene TRBV6-5 combines with J gene TRBJ2-3; 10 bases fit TRBD2. Germline-derived CDR1 and CDR2 are MNHEY and SVGAGI. The CDR3 is 15 residues long. Losses at the gene ends were 2 bases for V and 1 base for J; bases not matched to a gene: 0. The CDR3, as DNA: TGTGCCAGCAGTTACGGACTAGCGGGCACAGATACGCAGTATTTT. Residues: CASSYGLAGTDTQYF.

The chain carries TRBV30 and TRBJ2-4; possible D gene TRBD1, 5 bases. Germline CDR1 and CDR2: GTSNPN and SVGIG (reference sequence). Trimming took off 7 bases at V and 10 bases at J, with 17 bases between the two ends. The length of the CDR3 is 12 residues. The CDR3 nucleotides are TGTGCCTTCCGACAGAGTTCCTTGATTCAGTACTTC. The encoded protein is CAFRQSSLIQYF.

The J gene is TRBJ1-5, the V gene TRBV6-5, with 7 bases lining up with TRBD1. This CDR3 contains 15 residues. V gave up 7 bases and J gave up 0 bases; unmatched junction bases: 6. Germline V CDR1 and CDR2: MNHEY, SVGAGI. CDR3 sequence (DNA): TGTGCCAGCAAACAGGGGTCCCATAGCAATCAGCCCCAGCATTTT. As protein: CASKQGSHSNQPQHF.

V gene TRBV12-3 or TRBV12-4 combines with J gene TRBJ1-1; D remains ambiguous. Trimming took off 8 bases at V and 8 bases at J, with 18 bases between the two ends. The CDR3 is made up of 13 amino acids. The CDR3 sequence is CASGVHGTLEAFF. CDR3 nucleotide sequence: TGTGCCAGCGGAGTACACGGCACTCTAGAAGCTTTCTTT.

In the case of this clone: The DNA is left out, because the CDR3 cannot be placed on it with certainty; the CDR3 is given as TCRdb lists it. The genes are TRBV30 and TRBJ2-1; TRBD1, the D gene given by the table, was not confirmed from the DNA. The CDR3 length equals 18 residues, ends included. Germline V lookup: CDR1 GTSNPN, CDR2 SVGIG (reference sequence). CDR3 protein: CAYCCGQGRTSSYNEQFF.

The chain uses TRBV3-1 (or the pseudogene TRBV3-2) and TRBJ2-3; 9 bases are a match to TRBD2. CDR3 length: 17 amino acids. Trimming cost V 3 bases and J 4 bases; bases outside gene matches: 11. Looked up from germline, CDR1 is LGHDT and CDR2 is YNNKEL (reference sequence). CDR3 DNA sequence: TGTGCCAGCAGCCACAAACCAGCGGGAGGAATTGCAGATACGCAGTATTTT. It translates to CASSHKPAGGIADTQYF.

The chain has TRBV27 and TRBJ1-2; 10 nucleotides line up with TRBD1. The CDR3 has 17 residues. The J segment lost 7 bases and the V segment lost 8 bases, leaving 19 bases of the junction unmatched. The germline CDR1 and CDR2 sequences are MNHEY and SMNVEV (reference sequence). The CDR3 DNA is TGTGCCAGCCACGTCTCCGGGACAGGGGCGTTCGTAGTTGGCTACACCTTC. Translation: CASHVSGTGAFVVGYTF.

The chain employs TRBV28 and TRBJ2-5, with D uncertain. The CDR3 has 15 amino acids. V was clipped by 5 bases and J by 0 bases, with 13 bases between them. The germline V gene encodes CDR1 MDHEN and CDR2 SYDVKM. CDR3 in DNA: TGTGCCAGCAGTCGGCGGTGGTTGTACCAAGAGACCCAGTACTTC. Translated, it gives CASSRRWLYQETQYF.

V usage is TRBV19 and J usage is TRBJ2-7; 12 nucleotides align to TRBD1. The germline V gene has CDR1 LNHDA and CDR2 SQIVND (reference sequence). The CDR3 is made up of 17 amino acids. J was trimmed by 6 bases and V by 10 bases; bases with no gene match: 19. CDR3 DNA: TGTGCCACCTCTAAGGGACAGGGGGCGCGTTCGGCGGGCGAGCAGTACTTC. Protein product: CATSKGQGARSAGEQYF. Full variable domain (remainder filled in from reference TRBV19 and TRBJ2-7): DGGITQSPKYLFRKEGQNVTLSCEQNLNHDAMYWYRQDPGQGLRLIYYSQIVNDFQKGDIAEGYSVSREKKESFPLTVTSAQKNPTAFYLCATSKGQGARSAGEQYFGPGTRLTVT.

The chain joins TRBV7-2 to TRBJ2-7, with 8 nucleotides matching TRBD2. Germline V CDR1 and CDR2: SGHTA, FQGNSA. CDR3 length: 15 amino acids. With 1 base clipped from V and 2 bases from J, the junction kept 4 bases outside the gene matches. Here the CDR3 DNA reads TGTGCCAGCAGCTTAGTCCCTAGCGGGCCCTACGAGCAGTACTTC. Translated: CASSLVPSGPYEQYF. Together with reference TRBV7-2 and TRBJ2-7, the CDR3 gives the full variable domain: GAGVSQSPSNKVTEKGKDVELRCDPISGHTALYWYRQSLGQGLEFLIYFQGNSAPDKSGLPSDRFSAERTGGSVSTLTIQRTQQEDSAVYLCASSLVPSGPYEQYFGPGTRLTVT.

The chain couples TRBV2 to TRBJ2-7, with TRBD1 as a possible D gene (6 bases). The CDR3 contains 13 residues. The V and J ends lost 5 bases and 2 bases respectively, with 10 bases between them. CDR1 SNHLY and CDR2 FYNNEI come from the germline V gene. The CDR3 reads CASSMDRAYEQYF. The CDR3 bases are TGTGCCAGCAGTATGGACAGAGCCTACGAGCAGTACTTC.

The chain combines TRBV6-5 with TRBJ2-3, with a tentative D call TRBD2 (6 bases). The CDR3 sequence is 13 residues long. Per the germline V gene, CDR1 is MNHEY and CDR2 is SVGAGI. V shed 9 bases and J shed 5 bases, with 15 bases lying between them. CDR3 loop: CASSRRVIDTQYF. DNA of the CDR3: TGTGCCAGTTCTAGGAGGGTGATAGATACGCAGTATTTT.

The chain carries TRBV7-2 and TRBJ1-3; D ambiguous. CDR1 and CDR2 (germline): SGHTA, FQGNSA. CDR3 length equals 16 residues. V was pared by 0 bases and J by 0 bases, with 9 bases between. In DNA form, the CDR3 reads TGTGCCAGCAGCTTAGCTCGGCCAGGCTCTGGAAACACCATATATTTT. Amino acid sequence: CASSLARPGSGNTIYF. Variable domain in full (rest from reference TRBV7-2 and TRBJ1-3): GAGVSQSPSNKVTEKGKDVELRCDPISGHTALYWYRQSLGQGLEFLIYFQGNSAPDKSGLPSDRFSAERTGGSVSTLTIQRTQQEDSAVYLCASSLARPGSGNTIYFGEGSWLTVV.

The chain links TRBV5-1 to TRBJ2-1; tentatively, D is TRBD1 (6 bases). Germline V gene lookup returns CDR1 SGHRS and CDR2 YFSETQ. V shed 0 bases and J shed 1 base, with 8 bases lying between them. CDR3 size: 15 residues. The CDR3 loop reads CASSLEGVSYNEQFF. CDR3 DNA: TGCGCCAGCAGCTTGGAGGGGGTTTCCTACAATGAGCAGTTCTTC.

The chain links TRBV7-2 to TRBJ2-5, with 8 bases lining up with TRBD2. This CDR3 has 16 amino acids. Looked up from germline, CDR1 is SGHTA and CDR2 is FQGNSA. After removal of 1 base from V and 2 bases from J, the junction contained 6 bases not matched to a gene. The CDR3 region has the DNA TGTGCCAGCAGCTTAGACGGGACTAGACCTCAAGAGACCCAGTACTTC. Translation: CASSLDGTRPQETQYF.

J is TRBJ2-5 and V is TRBV25-1, with 8 bases lining up with TRBD2. Unmatched junction bases numbered 2, after V lost 6 bases and J lost 2 bases. The germline V gene has CDR1 MGHDK and CDR2 SYGVNS. The CDR3 has 13 amino acids. The CDR3 spells CASSPSGQETQYF. The CDR3 bases are TGTGCCAGCAGCCCTAGCGGGCAAGAGACCCAGTACTTC.

The chain joins TRBV27 to TRBJ1-4; D is unresolved. This CDR3 is built from 14 residues. The V end was cut by 4 bases, the J end by 8 bases, with 14 bases between. Per germline, CDR1 MNHEY and CDR2 SMNVEV (reference sequence). This CDR3 reads CASSSAGQNEKLFF. Here the CDR3 DNA reads TGTGCCAGCAGTTCGGCAGGTCAAAACGAAAAACTGTTTTTT.

The V call is TRBV19, the J call TRBJ2-5; D possibly corresponds to TRBD1 (6 bases). This CDR3 has 15 residues. Looked up from germline, CDR1 is LNHDA and CDR2 is SQIVND (reference sequence). Trimming removed 4 bases at V and 2 bases at J, with 14 bases between. Here the CDR3 DNA reads TGTGCCAGTAGTAAATGGACAGCCGATCAAGAGACCCAGTACTTC. Encoded protein: CASSKWTADQETQYF.

The chain combines TRBV27 with TRBJ1-4; the match to TRBD1 covers 7 bases. This CDR3 comprises 15 residues. J gave up 4 bases and V 6 bases, and 8 bases lay outside the gene matches. The germline V gene has CDR1 MNHEY and CDR2 SMNVEV (reference sequence). The CDR3 nucleotides read TGTGCCAGCAGCATGGGGACAGCGATTAATGAAAAACTGTTTTTT. This codes for CASSMGTAINEKLFF.

The chain couples TRBV30 to TRBJ1-6, with a weak D call TRBD1 (5 bases). Trimming shortened V by 4 bases and J by 3 bases, and 10 bases separated the two germline ends. The germline V gene has CDR1 GTSNPN and CDR2 SVGIG (reference sequence). There are 14 residues in the CDR3. The CDR3 nucleotides are TGTGCCTGGAAGATGACAGTCTATAATTCACCCCTCCACTTT. This translates into CAWKMTVYNSPLHF. Together with reference TRBV30 and TRBJ1-6, the CDR3 gives the full variable domain: SQTIHQWPATLVQPVGSPLSLECTVEGTSNPNLYWYRQAAGRGLQLLFYSVGIGQISSEVPQNLSASRPQDRQFILSSKKLLLSDSGFYLCAWKMTVYNSPLHFGNGTRLTVT.